The 20 T cell receptor delta chains below were found in one sample sequenced in a study of Vδ1+ human thymocytes. Study results and limitations: Highly polyclonal TRG and TRD repertoires with Gaussian CDR3 length distributions appeared in thymus.

Their antigen targets remain unknown. The template was reverse-transcribed extracted RNA. The CDR3 regions were amplified by multiplex PCR from V-gene primers to a constant-region primer. TCRdb redid the clone calls on the multiplex PCR reads with CATT. This sample has about 75,000 delta-chain clones, with about 38% found just once. The specimen sequenced was Vdelta1+ gamma-delta thymocytes from the thymus. Subset described: FACS-sorted CD3+ TCRalphabeta- TCRVdelta1+ TCRVdelta2- thymocytes. These receptors all stem from a boy in the first two years of life who had congenital heart surgery.

This sequence joins TRDV1 and TRDJ1; 10 nucleotides agree with TRDD3. This CDR3 is built from 22 residues. Germline V gene data show CDR1 as TSWWSYY and CDR2 as QGS. J lost 1 base, V lost 4 bases, and 24 bases had no gene match. CDR3 DNA: TGTGCTCTTGGGGCCCTAAGGCCCCATCGCCTTACTGGGGGATCCTGCACCGATAAACTCATCTTT. It encodes CALGALRPHRLTGGSCTDKLIF.

In its sample, this clone was seen a few times. The V gene is TRDV1, the J gene TRDJ1; D is ambiguous. Trimming took 3 bases from V and 0 from J, leaving 20 bases between them. The V gene's germline CDR1 is TSWWSYY and CDR2 QGS. CDR3 length: 18 amino acids. This CDR3 reads CALGDGPGPLQYTDKLIF. Written as DNA, the CDR3 is TGTGCTCTTGGGGATGGACCCGGACCGCTACAATACACCGATAAACTCATCTTT.

The chain combines TRDV1 with TRDJ1; 12 nucleotides agree with TRDD3. Trimming removed 0 bases from V and 5 bases from J; junction bases left unmatched: 19. The CDR3 covers 21 residues. Germline CDR1 TSWWSYY, CDR2 QGS. The CDR3 loop is CALGELPLKRSGGYGRDKLIF. CDR3 coding DNA: TGTGCTCTTGGGGAACTACCGCTTAAGCGTTCTGGGGGATACGGCAGGGATAAACTCATCTTT.

Note on this clone: Distinct nucleotide sequences in the sample also encode this CDR3. The chain links TRDV1 to TRDJ1; D is possibly TRDD2 or TRDD3 (6 bases each). V shed 2 bases and J shed 0 bases, with 31 bases lying between them. Germline values: CDR1 TSWWSYY, CDR2 QGS. CDR3 length: 22 residues. The CDR3 region has the DNA TGTGCTCTTGGGGAAGGCCTTCCCACGTGGTACTGGGTTAGGGGAGACACCGATAAACTCATCTTT. This gives the protein CALGEGLPTWYWVRGDTDKLIF.

This clone turned up a few times. This chain connects TRDV2 to TRDJ1, with a tentative D call TRDD3 (7 bases). Trimming left V 4 bases short and J 0 bases short, with 47 bases between. The CDR3 spans 26 residues. Germline CDR1 GEAIGNYY, CDR2 EKD. The CDR3 DNA sequence: TGTGCCTGTGATCCCTCGGAGTATCCTACACGGCTACTGGGGCCCACGTCCCCAGTTTACACCGATAAACTCATCTTT. This gives the protein CACDPSEYPTRLLGPTSPVYTDKLIF.

This clone was counted between two and nine times. This chain connects TRDV1 to TRDJ1; a possible D gene is TRDD3 (5 bases). Germline CDR1 TSWWSYY, CDR2 QGS. The CDR3 extends over 18 amino acids. V gave up 3 bases and J gave up 0 bases, with 20 bases separating them. Here the CDR3 DNA reads TGTGCTCTTGGGGAGACGCTAGGGGGCTGGCTCTACACCGATAAACTCATCTTT. Amino acid sequence: CALGETLGGWLYTDKLIF.

This clone came up a few times. With a much larger clone just one base away, this may be a read error. This specimen includes other DNA sequences encoding the same CDR3. The chain joins TRDV2 to TRDJ1; TRDD3 matches at 11 bases. Germline V gives CDR1 GEAIGNYY, CDR2 EKD. There are 17 residues in the CDR3. CDR3 region: CACDTSGGYPTTDKLIF. In DNA, the CDR3 is TGCGCCTGTGACACCTCTGGGGGATACCCAACCACCGATAAACTCATCTTT.

In this sample, this clone turned up a few times. The chain combines TRDV1 with TRDJ1; 12 positions match TRDD3. The germline V gene has CDR1 TSWWSYY and CDR2 QGS. The CDR3 runs 18 residues. With 4 bases clipped from V and 5 bases from J, the junction kept 14 bases outside the gene matches. DNA for the CDR3: TGTGCTCTTGGGGGATGGCCTCCACACTGGGGGATACCTGATAAACTCATCTTT. Its translation is CALGGWPPHWGIPDKLIF.

In regard to this clone: Sequence at one end of the junction differs from germline and may be a read error. This rearrangement joins TRDV1 to TRDJ1, with no clear D. CDR3 size: 12 residues. Germline V gene data show CDR1 as TSWWSYY and CDR2 as QGS. The CDR3 region has the DNA TGCGCTCTTGGTCATAACACCGATAAACTCATCTTT. Its translation: CALGHNTDKLIF.

This chain links TRDV1 with TRDJ1; no clear D gene. This CDR3 is built from 14 residues. Germline lookup yields CDR1 TSWWSYY and CDR2 QGS. V gave up 8 bases and J gave up 1 base, with 14 bases separating them. The CDR3 reads CALTRGPITDKLIF. The CDR3 nucleotides are TGTGCTCTTACTAGGGGTCCGATCACCGATAAACTCATCTTT.

This sequence joins TRDV3 and TRDJ3; 7 bases match TRDD3. Germline values: CDR1 TVYSNPD, CDR2 GDNSRS (reference sequence). The V and J ends lost 4 bases and 3 bases, in that order; junction bases with no gene match: 21. The CDR3 has 20 amino acids. The CDR3 reads CASYFYCTGADDWDTRQMFF. CDR3 coding DNA: TGTGCCTCTTACTTTTACTGTACTGGGGCCGATGACTGGGACACCCGACAGATGTTTTTC.

V and J are TRDV1 and TRDJ1; TRDD2 matches at 7 bases. The V segment lost 1 base and the J segment 2 bases; nucleotides outside the gene matches: 16. Germline CDR1 and CDR2: TSWWSYY and QGS. The CDR3 is 19 residues long. CDR3 DNA sequence: TGTGCTCTTGGGGAACCTACTCTTCCTATTGCACGGGTGACCGATAAACTCATCTTT. Protein product: CALGEPTLPIARVTDKLIF.

The chain recombines TRDV1 with TRDJ1, with D perhaps assigned TRDD2 or TRDD3 (5 bases each). The V gene lost 1 base and the J gene lost 6 bases, with 21 bases spanning the gap. The CDR3 contains 17 residues. Germline assignment: CDR1 TSWWSYY and CDR2 QGS. The CDR3 DNA reads as TGTGCTCTTGGGGAACCCCCTATTTCCTGTGGGGAGAATAAACTCATCTTT. This encodes CALGEPPISCGENKLIF.

V and J are TRDV1 and TRDJ1; TRDD3 agrees at 7 bases. J lost 3 bases, V lost 5 bases, and 24 bases had no gene match. From germline, CDR1 is TSWWSYY and CDR2 QGS. CDR3 length: 20 amino acids. The CDR3 coding sequence is TGTGCTCTTGGGAAGTGGACTTGGGGGACGACGTGGTTTTCGGCCGATAAACTCATCTTT. Its translation is CALGKWTWGTTWFSADKLIF.

This clone was seen a handful of times. The J gene is TRDJ1, the V gene TRDV1, with 7 positions matching TRDD2. This CDR3 has 16 amino acids. Germline lookup yields CDR1 TSWWSYY and CDR2 QGS. V lost 1 base, J lost 7 bases, and 12 bases stayed unmatched. The CDR3 loop reads CALGEPEIPTEIKLIF. In DNA, the CDR3 is TGTGCTCTTGGGGAACCCGAAATTCCTACGGAGATTAAACTCATCTTT.

This rearrangement joins TRDV1 to TRDJ1; no clear D gene. The germline V and J ends were trimmed by 1 base and 0 bases, with 21 bases remaining between them. Germline assignment: CDR1 TSWWSYY and CDR2 QGS. This CDR3 has 19 amino acids. DNA of the CDR3: TGTGCTCTTGGGGAACGCGGCATATTCCCGGCGGTGTACACCGATAAACTCATCTTT. Translated, it gives CALGERGIFPAVYTDKLIF.

This clone was observed a few times. The chain couples TRDV1 to TRDJ1; 7 bases line up with TRDD3. Germline CDR1 is TSWWSYY and CDR2 is QGS. This CDR3 has 17 residues. Losses at the gene ends were 4 bases for V and 0 bases for J; bases not matched to a gene: 11. The CDR3 DNA sequence: TGTGCTCTTGGGGCCCGAGAGGGACTGGGGAACACCGATAAACTCATCTTT. Translating it yields CALGAREGLGNTDKLIF.

The chain is built from TRDV1 and TRDJ1; D is unresolved. Germline CDR1 is TSWWSYY and CDR2 is QGS. The CDR3 spans 16 residues. V gave up 0 bases and J gave up 4 bases, with 15 bases separating them. CDR3 DNA sequence: TGTGCTCTTGGGGAACTCAGTAGCCCGTGGATCGATAAACTCATCTTT. This translates into CALGELSSPWIDKLIF.

The chain links TRDV1 to TRDJ1; 9 nucleotides agree with TRDD3. The CDR3 extends over 23 amino acids. Germline V gene lookup returns CDR1 TSWWSYY and CDR2 QGS. V lost 1 base to trimming and J lost 0 bases; unmatched junction nucleotides: 24. CDR3 DNA sequence: TGTGCTCTTGGGGAACGGGGACGCTTCCTAAGTTGGGGGATAGACTCCGACACCGATAAACTCATCTTT. This gives the protein CALGERGRFLSWGIDSDTDKLIF.

This clone was recorded a few times. The J gene is TRDJ1, the V gene TRDV1; weak D call: TRDD3 (5 bases). V lost 4 bases and J 0 bases, leaving 12 bases between the germline ends. CDR1 is TSWWSYY and CDR2 is QGS in the germline V gene. The CDR3 loop spans 15 amino acids. The chain's CDR3 is CALGGLGSHTDKLIF. CDR3 DNA: TGTGCTCTTGGGGGGTTGGGATCCCACACCGATAAACTCATCTTT.